These T cell receptor beta chains were read from a single sample in a study of blood T cell repertoires in COVID-19. The repertoire was sequenced with immunoSEQ multiplex PCR; TCRdb's copy has only in-frame clones and lacks some. Of hundreds of thousands of clones listed, around 87% are singletons. Material for sequencing was PBMCs or T cells enriched from blood (not recorded which). The source of these receptors is a man aged 35 to 55 in a cohort exposed to, infected with or recovered from COVID-19 (not recorded which). Each CDR3 is given with its conserved first and last residue. A D gene is named only where the DNA matches it firmly. Size values are once, few and many counts, or a class for expanded clones, and some rows have none.

J: TRBJ2-4
D: NA
V: TRBV6-2/TRBV6-3
size: NA
DNA: TGTGCCAGCAGCCAACAGGGTAGGGCCAAAAACATTCAGTACTTC
CDR3: CASSQQGRAKNIQYF

J: TRBJ2-6
D: NA
V: TRBV7-9
size: NA
DNA: TGTGCCAGCAGCCATCCATACACCGGGACAAGTGGGGCCAACGTCCTGACTTTC
CDR3: CASSHPYTGTSGANVLTF

J: TRBJ2-2
D: NA
V: TRBV10-3
size: NA
DNA: TGTGCCTCAAAGAGGACAGACATGAACACCGGGGAGCTGTTTTTT
CDR3: CASKRTDMNTGELFF

J: TRBJ2-1
D: TRBD2
V: TRBV7-6
size: NA
DNA: TGTGCCAGCAGCCCGTTAGCGGGAGGCATCAATGAGCAGTTCTTC
CDR3: CASSPLAGGINEQFF

J: TRBJ2-7
D: TRBD2
V: TRBV25-1
size: NA
DNA: TGTGCCAGCAGTGAAGTTATTAGCGGGAGGGGTAGTAACGAGCAGTACTTC
CDR3: CASSEVISGRGSNEQYF

J: TRBJ2-1
D: TRBD2
V: TRBV5-1
size: NA
DNA: TGCGCCAGCAGCTCGGGCGGGAGCTCCTACAATGAGCAGTTCTTC
CDR3: CASSSGGSSYNEQFF

J: TRBJ2-5
D: NA
V: TRBV6-6
size: NA
DNA: TGTGCCAGCAGATCAGGGTACGAAGAGACCCAGTACTTC
CDR3: CASRSGYEETQYF

J: TRBJ1-3
D: NA
V: TRBV27
size: NA
DNA: TGTGCCAGCAGTCCGGGGGGGGGAGTAAGCTCTGGAAACACCATATATTTT
CDR3: CASSPGGGVSSGNTIYF

J: TRBJ1-1
D: TRBD1
V: TRBV5-1
size: few
DNA: TGCGCCAGCAGCTTGAAAATTCCGGGACAGCAATATGACACTGAAGCTTTCTTT
CDR3: CASSLKIPGQQYDTEAFF

J: TRBJ2-3
D: NA
V: TRBV5-1
size: NA
DNA: TGCACTTGCAGGGAAGAAGCTAGCACAGATACGCAGTATTTT
CDR3: CTCREEASTDTQYF

J: TRBJ1-3
D: NA
V: TRBV19
size: NA
DNA: TGTGCCAGTAGCGGGACAATGGGAAACACCATATATTTT
CDR3: CASSGTMGNTIYF

J: TRBJ1-1
D: NA
V: TRBV19
size: once
DNA: TGTGCCAGTAGCCGAGCCTCGAGGGACACTGAAGCTTTCTTT
CDR3: CASSRASRDTEAFF

J: TRBJ2-7
D: NA
V: TRBV7-6
size: once
DNA: TGTGCCAGCAGTGAGGGGGGGTCCGAGCAGTACTTC
CDR3: CASSEGGSEQYF

J: TRBJ2-3
D: TRBD1
V: TRBV18
size: NA
DNA: TGTGCCAGCTCACCAACCGGGACAGGGGGTCCCACAGATACGCAGTATTTT
CDR3: CASSPTGTGGPTDTQYF

J: TRBJ2-1
D: NA
V: TRBV3-1/TRBV3-2
size: NA
DNA: TGTGCCAGCAGCCACCGATCTAAGCAGTTCTTC
CDR3: CASSHRSKQFF

J: TRBJ2-1
D: TRBD2
V: TRBV7-9
size: NA
DNA: TGTGCCAGCAGCCTTAGCGGGAGTTCCTACAATGAGCAGTTCTTC
CDR3: CASSLSGSSYNEQFF

J: TRBJ2-1
D: TRBD2
V: TRBV28
size: NA
DNA: TGTGCCAGCAGTTTTCGAGGACTAGCGGTTTCGAATGAGCAGTTCTTC
CDR3: CASSFRGLAVSNEQFF

J: TRBJ1-2
D: NA
V: TRBV27
size: NA
DNA: TGTGCCAGCAGTTTAATCGGGGGTGGGTATGGCTACACCTTC
CDR3: CASSLIGGGYGYTF

J: TRBJ2-5
D: NA
V: TRBV11-3
size: NA
DNA: TGTGCCAGCAGCTTAGGGGCTGAAAAAGAGACCCAGTACTTC
CDR3: CASSLGAEKETQYF

J: TRBJ1-2
D: NA
V: TRBV30
size: NA
DNA: TGTGCCTGGAACACTCGTCCGGGTTATGGCTACACCTTC
CDR3: CAWNTRPGYGYTF

J: TRBJ1-1
D: TRBD1
V: TRBV7-9
size: NA
DNA: TGTGCCAGCAGCGGGGGACAGGAGGCTTTCTTT
CDR3: CASSGGQEAFF

J: TRBJ2-7
D: NA
V: TRBV11-3
size: NA
DNA: TGTGCCAGCAGCTTAGTAGCCGGGAACGAGCAGTACTTC
CDR3: CASSLVAGNEQYF

J: TRBJ1-2
D: TRBD1
V: TRBV10-2
size: once
DNA: TGCGCCAGCGGGACAGGCTATGGCTACACCTTC
CDR3: CASGTGYGYTF

J: TRBJ2-3
D: NA
V: TRBV9
size: NA
DNA: TGTGCCAGCAGCGTCGGGACTCCGGTTGCAGATACGCAGTATTTT
CDR3: CASSVGTPVADTQYF

J: TRBJ2-1
D: TRBD2
V: TRBV6-5
size: NA
DNA: TGTGCCAGCAGTTCTGGACTAGCGGGATCAGGAGAGCAGTTCTTC
CDR3: CASSSGLAGSGEQFF

J: TRBJ2-7
D: NA
V: TRBV28
size: NA
DNA: TGTGCCAGCAGTCCCTACTACGAGCAGTACTTC
CDR3: CASSPYYEQYF

J: TRBJ2-7
D: NA
V: TRBV2
size: NA
DNA: TGTGCCAGCAGTGTGGGGGTAGCGGAGACCTACGAGCAGTACTTC
CDR3: CASSVGVAETYEQYF

J: TRBJ1-2
D: TRBD1
V: TRBV10-2
size: NA
DNA: TGCGCCAGCAGGGGGACAGGGGAGTATGGCTACACCTTC
CDR3: CASRGTGEYGYTF

J: TRBJ2-5
D: TRBD2
V: TRBV27
size: once
DNA: TGTGCCAGCAGACCATTAGTAGCGGGAGGACGGGAGACCCAGTACTTC
CDR3: CASRPLVAGGRETQYF

J: TRBJ2-1
D: NA
V: TRBV20-1
size: NA
DNA: TGCAGTGCTATTAATAATGAGCAGTTCTTC
CDR3: CSAINNEQFF

J: TRBJ1-5
D: NA
V: TRBV15
size: NA
DNA: TGTGCCACCAGCGGAGCCAATAGCAATCAGCCCCAGCATTTT
CDR3: CATSGANSNQPQHF

J: TRBJ2-2
D: TRBD2
V: TRBV3-1/TRBV3-2
size: NA
DNA: TGTGCCAGCAGGAGTAGCGGGGCCGGGGAGCTGTTTTTT
CDR3: CASRSSGAGELFF

J: TRBJ1-2
D: NA
V: TRBV18
size: NA
DNA: TGTGCCAGCTCACGCAGGGTTTCTAACTATGGCTACACCTTC
CDR3: CASSRRVSNYGYTF

J: TRBJ2-7
D: TRBD1
V: TRBV7-8
size: once
DNA: TGTGCCAGCAGCATTACAGGGGGCCGCGAGCAGTACTTC
CDR3: CASSITGGREQYF

J: TRBJ1-6
D: TRBD1
V: TRBV28
size: NA
DNA: TGTGCCAGCAGCCGACAACAGGGGGCCAGATCACCCCTCCACTTT
CDR3: CASSRQQGARSPLHF

J: TRBJ1-2
D: NA
V: TRBV7-2
size: NA
DNA: TGTGCCAGCAGCCCCGGGACTCCATCATCGGTATATGGCTACACCTTC
CDR3: CASSPGTPSSVYGYTF

J: TRBJ1-1
D: NA
V: TRBV21-1
size: NA
DNA: TGTGCCAGCAGCAAAGCTGGGGACAGGGGGCTAAGGATGAACACTGAAGCTTTCTTT
CDR3: CASSKAGDRGLRMNTEAFF

J: TRBJ2-5
D: TRBD2
V: TRBV3-1/TRBV3-2
size: NA
DNA: TGTGCCAGCAGCCAGAATAGCGGGAGCTCGGGAGAGACCCAGTACTTC
CDR3: CASSQNSGSSGETQYF

J: TRBJ1-6
D: NA
V: TRBV2
size: NA
DNA: TGTGCCAGCCTCCAAAGGAGGGATGTCAGATCACCCCTCCACTTT
CDR3: CASLQRRDVRSPLHF

J: TRBJ2-2
D: TRBD1
V: TRBV28
size: once
DNA: TGTGCCAGCAGACAGGGGGCTGGCACCGGGGAGCTGTTTTTT
CDR3: CASRQGAGTGELFF

J: TRBJ1-4
D: NA
V: TRBV10-1
size: few
DNA: TGCGCCAGCAGTGCCGAGCGTTTGAATGAAAAACTGTTTTTT
CDR3: CASSAERLNEKLFF

J: TRBJ1-2
D: TRBD1
V: TRBV30
size: NA
DNA: TGTGCCTGGAACCCCCAGGGGGCAGGACTAAACTATGGCTACACCTTC
CDR3: CAWNPQGAGLNYGYTF

J: TRBJ1-2
D: TRBD1
V: TRBV18
size: few
DNA: TGTGCCAGCTCACCAGAGACAGGGGTGTACACCTTC
CDR3: CASSPETGVYTF

J: TRBJ2-3
D: TRBD2
V: TRBV11-2
size: once
DNA: TGTGCCAGCAGGGACCTGCGGGGGATCACAGATACGCAGTATTTT
CDR3: CASRDLRGITDTQYF

J: TRBJ1-3
D: NA
V: TRBV19
size: once
DNA: TGTGCCTCAAACCGGGGGGCTGGAAACACCATATATTTT
CDR3: CASNRGAGNTIYF

J: TRBJ1-2
D: TRBD1
V: TRBV6-1
size: NA
DNA: TGTGCCAGCAGTGAATATCAGGGGGGATATAACTATGGCTACACCTTC
CDR3: CASSEYQGGYNYGYTF

J: TRBJ1-1
D: TRBD1
V: TRBV29-1
size: NA
DNA: TGCAGCGCCGAGGTGCAGGGGGCCCGCCGCCGGAACACTGAAGCTTTCTTT
CDR3: CSAEVQGARRRNTEAFF

J: TRBJ2-1
D: TRBD2
V: TRBV7-9
size: NA
DNA: TGTGCCAGCAGCGCGACTAGCTCACCTTCCTACAATGAGCAGTTCTTC
CDR3: CASSATSSPSYNEQFF

J: TRBJ2-1
D: TRBD2
V: TRBV18
size: NA
DNA: TGTGCCAGCTCACCGATACTAGCGACCAGCTCCTACAATGAGCAGTTCTTC
CDR3: CASSPILATSSYNEQFF

J: TRBJ1-2
D: TRBD1
V: TRBV30
size: NA
DNA: TGTGCCTGGACCAACGACAGGGTTGGCGGCTACACCTTC
CDR3: CAWTNDRVGGYTF

J: TRBJ2-7
D: NA
V: TRBV7-9
size: once
DNA: TGTGCCAGCTCGGGACAAATTTCCTACGAGCAGTACTTC
CDR3: CASSGQISYEQYF

J: TRBJ1-2
D: TRBD1
V: TRBV11-2
size: NA
DNA: TGTGCCAGCAGCCCGGGGACAGGTGGCTACACCTTC
CDR3: CASSPGTGGYTF

J: TRBJ1-1
D: TRBD1
V: TRBV5-5
size: NA
DNA: TGTGCCAGCAGTAGGGTAGGGGGCCCTGGGGGCACTGAAGCTTTCTTT
CDR3: CASSRVGGPGGTEAFF